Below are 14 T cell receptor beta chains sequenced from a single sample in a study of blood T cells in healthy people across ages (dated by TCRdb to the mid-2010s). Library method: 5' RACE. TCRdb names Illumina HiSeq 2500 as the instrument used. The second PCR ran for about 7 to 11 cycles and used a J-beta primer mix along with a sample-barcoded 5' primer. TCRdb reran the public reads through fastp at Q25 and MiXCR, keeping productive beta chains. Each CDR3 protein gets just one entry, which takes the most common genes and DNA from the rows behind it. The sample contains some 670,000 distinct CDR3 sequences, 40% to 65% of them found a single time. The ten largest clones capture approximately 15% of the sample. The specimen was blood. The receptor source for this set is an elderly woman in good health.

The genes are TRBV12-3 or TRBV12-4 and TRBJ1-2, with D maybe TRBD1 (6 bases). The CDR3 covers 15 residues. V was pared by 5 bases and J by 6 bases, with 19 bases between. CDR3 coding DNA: TGTGCCAGCAGTATAAATGGGACAAGGGGGGATGGCTACACCTTC. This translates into CASSINGTRGDGYTF.

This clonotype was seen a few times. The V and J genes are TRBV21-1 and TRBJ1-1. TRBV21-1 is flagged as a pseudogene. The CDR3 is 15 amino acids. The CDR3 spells CASSKDEGTDTEAFF. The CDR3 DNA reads TGTGCCAGCAGCAAAGACGAGGGAACGGATACTGAAGCTTTCTTT.

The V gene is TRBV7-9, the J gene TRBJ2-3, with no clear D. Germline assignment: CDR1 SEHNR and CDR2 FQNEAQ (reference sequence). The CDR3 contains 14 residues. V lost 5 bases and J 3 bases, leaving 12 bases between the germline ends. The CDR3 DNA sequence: TGTGCCAGCAGCCCTCGACTCCTGACAGATACGCAGTATTTT. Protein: CASSPRLLTDTQYF.

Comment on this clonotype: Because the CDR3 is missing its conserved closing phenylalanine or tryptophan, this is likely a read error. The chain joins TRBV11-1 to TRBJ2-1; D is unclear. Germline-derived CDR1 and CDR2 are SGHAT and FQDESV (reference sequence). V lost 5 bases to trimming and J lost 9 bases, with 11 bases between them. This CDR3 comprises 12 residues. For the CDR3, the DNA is TGTGCCAGCAGCGACGGGTGGACTGAGCAGTTCCTC. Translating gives CASSDGWTEQFL.

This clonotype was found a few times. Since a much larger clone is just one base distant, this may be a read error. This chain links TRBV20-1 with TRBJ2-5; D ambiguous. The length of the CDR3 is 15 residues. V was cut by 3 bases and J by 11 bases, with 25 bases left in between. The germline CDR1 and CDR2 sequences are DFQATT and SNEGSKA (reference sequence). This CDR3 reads CSASNPKRPYNEQYF. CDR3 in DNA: TGCAGTGCTAGTAACCCGAAACGGCCCTACAATGAGCAGTACTTC.

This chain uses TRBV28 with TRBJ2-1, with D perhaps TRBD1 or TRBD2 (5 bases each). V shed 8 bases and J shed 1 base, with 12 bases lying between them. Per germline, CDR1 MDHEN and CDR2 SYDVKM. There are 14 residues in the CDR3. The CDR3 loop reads CASDGTNSYNEQFF. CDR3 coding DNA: TGTGCCAGCGACGGGACGAATTCCTACAATGAGCAGTTCTTC.

The CDR3 DNA is TGTGCCAGCAGTGGACCTAGGGGGGTTCGACGCACTGAAGCTTTCTTT. Its protein is CASSGPRGVRRTEAFF. This rearrangement joins TRBV28 to TRBJ1-1; D perhaps matches TRBD1 (6 bases). Between the trimmed V and J ends, which lost 5 bases and 4 bases, there was a span of 20 bases. The length of the CDR3 is 16 residues. Per germline, CDR1 MDHEN and CDR2 SYDVKM.

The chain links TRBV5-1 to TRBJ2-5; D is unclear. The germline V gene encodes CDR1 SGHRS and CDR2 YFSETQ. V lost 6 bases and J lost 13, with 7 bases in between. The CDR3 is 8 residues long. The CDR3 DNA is TGCGCCAGCAACCGACCGTACTTC. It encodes CASNRPYF. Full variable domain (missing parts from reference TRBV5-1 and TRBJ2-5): KAGVTQTPRYLIKTRGQQVTLSCSPISGHRSVSWYQQTPGQGLQFLFEYFSETQRNKGNFPGRFSGRQFSNSRSEMNVSTLELGDSALYLCASNRPYFGPGTRLLVL.

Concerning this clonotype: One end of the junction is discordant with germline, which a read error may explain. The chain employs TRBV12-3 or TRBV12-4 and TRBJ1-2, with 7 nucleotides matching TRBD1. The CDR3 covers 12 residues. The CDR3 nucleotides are TGTGCCAGCGGTTTAGAAAGACAGGGAGGCACCTTC. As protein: CASGLERQGGTF.

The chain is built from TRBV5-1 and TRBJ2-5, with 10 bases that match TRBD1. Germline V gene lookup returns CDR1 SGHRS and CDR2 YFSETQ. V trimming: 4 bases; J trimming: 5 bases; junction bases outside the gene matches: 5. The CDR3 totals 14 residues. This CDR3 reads CASSTDRGRETQYF. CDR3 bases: TGCGCCAGCAGCACCGACAGGGGGCGGGAGACCCAGTACTTC.

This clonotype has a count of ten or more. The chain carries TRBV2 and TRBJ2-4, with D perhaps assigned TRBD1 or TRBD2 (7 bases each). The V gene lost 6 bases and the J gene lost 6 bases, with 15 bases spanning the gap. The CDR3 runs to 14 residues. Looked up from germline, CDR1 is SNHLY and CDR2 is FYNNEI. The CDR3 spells CASRDDREGNIQYF. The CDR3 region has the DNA TGTGCCAGCAGGGACGACAGGGAGGGAAACATTCAGTACTTC.

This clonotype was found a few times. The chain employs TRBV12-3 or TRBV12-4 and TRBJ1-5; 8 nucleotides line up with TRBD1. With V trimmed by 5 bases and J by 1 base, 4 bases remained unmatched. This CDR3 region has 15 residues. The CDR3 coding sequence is TGTGCCAGCAGTGCGGACAGGGCAAGCAATCAGCCCCAGCATTTT. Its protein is CASSADRASNQPQHF.

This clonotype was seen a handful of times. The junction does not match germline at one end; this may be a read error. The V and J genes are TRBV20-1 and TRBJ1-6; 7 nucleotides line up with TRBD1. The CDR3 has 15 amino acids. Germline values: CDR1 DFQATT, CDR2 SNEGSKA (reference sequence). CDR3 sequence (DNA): TGCAGTGCTAGAACCGGGACAGCCTATAATCCACCCCTCCACTTT. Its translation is CSARTGTAYNPPLHF.

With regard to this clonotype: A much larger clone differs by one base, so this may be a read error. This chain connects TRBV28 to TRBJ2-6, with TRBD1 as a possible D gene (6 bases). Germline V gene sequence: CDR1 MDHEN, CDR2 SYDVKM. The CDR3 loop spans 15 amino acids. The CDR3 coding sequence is TGTGTCAGCAGTATACAGGGCTCTGGGGCCAACGTCCTGACTTTC. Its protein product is CVSSIQGSGANVLTF.